The 8 T cell receptor beta chains below were found in one sample sequenced in a study of blood T cells in healthy people across ages. The authors ran a second PCR of 7 to 11 cycles using a sample-barcoded 5' primer and a J-beta primer mix. TCRdb reanalysed the 5' RACE reads using MiXCR and keeps one entry per CDR3 protein. The sample has 650,000 to 800,000 distinct CDR3 sequences, approximately 48% seen once. The sample comprised blood. These receptors were obtained from a man in his 60s in good health.

The chain joins TRBV25-1 to TRBJ2-3, with 8 bases identical to TRBD1. CDR3 length equals 14 residues. With V trimmed by 7 bases and J by 0 bases, 3 bases remained unmatched. CDR1 is MGHDK and CDR2 is SYGVNS in the germline V gene. CDR3 bases: TGTGCCAGCACAGGGGGCATGAGCACAGATACGCAGTATTTT. Translating it yields CASTGGMSTDTQYF.

This chain uses TRBV7-2 with TRBJ2-7; D uncertain. The ends were cut back, 5 bases at V and 3 bases at J, with 26 bases in the middle. Germline values: CDR1 SGHTA, CDR2 FQGNSA. The CDR3 is 18 amino acids. The CDR3 region has the DNA TGTGCCAGCAGCATCCCCCGAGATAACAAACCTAACTACTACGAGCAGTACTTC. It is translated as CASSIPRDNKPNYYEQYF.

The rearrangement uses TRBV27 and TRBJ2-3; D is unresolved. The CDR3 totals 12 residues. Germline V gene data show CDR1 as MNHEY and CDR2 as SMNVEV (reference sequence). Between the trimmed V and J ends, which lost 6 bases and 1 base, there was a span of 5 bases. CDR3 coding DNA: TGTGCCAGCAGGTGGGGCACAGATACGCAGTATTTT. Translating gives CASRWGTDTQYF.

The V gene is TRBV7-2, the J gene TRBJ2-7; the match to TRBD2 covers 7 bases. Germline loops: CDR1 SGHTA, CDR2 FQGNSA. The trim removed 3 bases at V and 6 bases at J, leaving 11 bases unmatched. CDR3 size: 15 residues. In nucleotides, the CDR3 is TGTGCCAGCAGCTTTACAGCGGGGACCCGGAGCGAGCAGTACTTC. This translates into CASSFTAGTRSEQYF.

This clonotype was seen at least ten times. V and J are TRBV29-1 and TRBJ2-1; D may be TRBD1 (5 bases). This CDR3 has 14 residues. Looked up from germline, CDR1 is SQVTM and CDR2 is ANQGSEA. Trimming pared 1 base from V and 1 base from J, leaving 8 bases between. DNA for the CDR3: TGCAGCGTTGAAGGGGGCGGTTCCTACAATGAGCAGTTCTTC. It translates to CSVEGGGSYNEQFF.

The V and J genes are TRBV7-3 and TRBJ2-3; 8 positions match TRBD2. The V and J ends lost 5 bases and 2 bases, in that order; junction bases with no gene match: 6. Germline assignment: CDR1 SGHTA and CDR2 FQGTGA. The CDR3 spans 15 residues. The CDR3 is CASSLRTSNTDTQYF. CDR3 DNA: TGTGCCAGCAGCCTCCGGACTAGCAACACAGATACGCAGTATTTT.

The rearrangement links TRBV30 to TRBJ2-1; D is uncertain. CDR3 size: 14 residues. Germline CDR1 reads GTSNPN; CDR2 reads SVGIG (reference sequence). Trimming took 2 bases from V and 9 from J, leaving 17 bases between them. Here the CDR3 reads CAWSKPIITGEQFF. Written as DNA, the CDR3 is TGTGCCTGGAGTAAACCTATAATTACTGGTGAGCAGTTCTTC.

The chain is built from TRBV5-6 and TRBJ2-1; 8 nucleotides align to TRBD2. After removal of 4 bases from V and 1 base from J, the junction contained 10 bases not matched to a gene. Germline V gene sequence: CDR1 SGHDT, CDR2 YYEEEE. The CDR3 extends over 17 amino acids. CDR3 amino acids: CASSRGGSGGSYNEQFF. The DNA of the CDR3 is TGTGCCAGCAGCCGCGGGGGGAGCGGGGGTTCCTACAATGAGCAGTTCTTC.